The clone carrying this TCR beta chain showed up many times. Its antigen is currently unknown. Stated treatment: PENTA 11 planned treatment interruption arm or continuous ART arm. Naive CD4+ CD45RA+ CD45RO- T cells were sorted from thawed PBMCs. This specimen belongs to a study of HIV-infected children after antiretroviral therapy interruption. Study at large: Interruption group median age about 9.5 years; continuous group around 8 years.

CDR1 and CDR2 (germline): GTSNPN, SVGIG (reference sequence). The CDR3 runs 14 residues. V shed 4 bases, J shed 2 bases, and the junction held 6 bases outside the gene matches. RNA-based 3' RACE libraries used unique molecular identifiers. TCRdb recomputed calls from the 3' RACE reads with MiXCR, one row per CDR3 protein. The repertoire holds 40,000 to 50,000 distinct CDR3 sequences, with approximately 4% as singletons. Findings and caveats of the study: Naive CD4+ sequences overlapped less between time points once interruption began.

This chain joins TRBV30 and TRBJ2-7, with TRBD1 matching over 9 bases. Sequences were derived from CD45RA+ CD4+ T cells from PBMCs, pooled from several time points, sampled from a donor given antiretroviral therapy, either interrupted or continuous. The sample's subset: naive CD4+ CD45RA+ CD45RO- T cells. This receptor was taken from a pool of human donors with HIV. The CDR3 bases are TGTGCCTGGATACCCGGGACAGGGACCTACGAGCAGTACTTC. The encoded protein is CAWIPGTGTYEQYF. Looking up the rest from reference TRBV30 and TRBJ2-7 gives the full variable domain: SQTIHQWPATLVQPVGSPLSLECTVEGTSNPNLYWYRQAAGRGLQLLFYSVGIGQISSEVPQNLSASRPQDRQFILSSKKLLLSDSGFYLCAWIPGTGTYEQYFGPGTRLTVT.